Below, 28 T cell receptor beta chains from the same sample are listed, as sequenced in a study of T cell clonality in common variable immunodeficiency. TCRdb's copy holds only in-frame clones and misses some; the assay was immunoSEQ multiplex PCR. Sampling found about 52,000 clones, none seen once. The sequencing input was peripheral blood mononuclear cells. These receptors all come from a person aged 18 to 75 in good health.

The part of the CDR3 DNA that was read is TGTGCCAGTAGTTTGGGAGAGGACACAGATACC. Its protein is CASSLGEDTDT. The full-length CDR3 reads as CASSLGEDTDTYTF. V is TRBV19 and J is TRBJ1-2, with a weak D call TRBD1 (5 bases). The sequenced fragment ends 3 residues before the CDR3 boundary, so the rest is inferred from the germline J gene. CDR1 is LNHDA, CDR2 SQIVND, per germline (reference sequence). This CDR3 spans 14 amino acids. Together with reference TRBV19 and TRBJ1-2, the CDR3 gives the full variable domain: DGGITQSPKYLFRKEGQNVTLSCEQNLNHDAMYWYRQDPGQGLRLIYYSQIVNDFQKGDIAEGYSVSREKKESFPLTVTSAQKNPTAFYLCASSLGEDTDTYTFGSGTRLTVV.

This clone was detected ten times or more. The CDR3 end is not reached by the read, which stops 3 residues before it; the germline J gene fills it in. The chain joins TRBV20-1 to TRBJ2-3, with 15 bases matching TRBD2. The CDR3 runs to 17 residues. The germline gives CDR1 DFQATT, CDR2 SNEGSKA (reference sequence). The DNA read from the CDR3 is TGCAGTGCTAGATTAAAGTGGACTAGCGGGAGGGGCCAAACG. Residues: CSARLKWTSGRGQT. The CDR3 in its entirety is CSARLKWTSGRGQTQYF.

This clone was counted many times. The read ends 3 residues shy of where the CDR3 ends; the end is completed using the germline J gene. The V and J genes are TRBV20-1 and TRBJ2-3; 7 bases agree with TRBD2. CDR1 is DFQATT and CDR2 is SNEGSKA in the germline V gene (reference sequence). The CDR3 spans 12 residues. Incomplete CDR3 DNA: TGCAGTGCTAGAGATCGGGGAGGGTCG. Translating it yields CSARDRGGS. Given in full, the CDR3 is CSARDRGGSQYF.

Many counts were recorded for this clone. The DNA ends 3 residues before the CDR3 does, and the rest of the CDR3 is filled in from the germline J gene. V is TRBV30 and J is TRBJ2-7; D uncertain. Trimming cost V 2 bases and J 4 bases, with 6 bases left between them. Per germline, CDR1 GTSNPN and CDR2 SVGIG (reference sequence). CDR3 length: 11 amino acids. The CDR3 bases that were read are TGTGCCTGGAGTTCCAGATACGAG. Its protein is CAWSSRYE. In full, the CDR3 reads CAWSSRYEQYF.

Concerning this clone itself: A much larger clone lies a single base off, so this may be a read error. The read finishes 3 residues shy of the CDR3 end, and the germline J gene is used to complete it. Distinct nucleotide sequences in the sample also encode this CDR3. The genes are TRBV13 and TRBJ2-5; 10 bases map to TRBD2. This CDR3 is 16 amino acids long. Germline V gene sequence: CDR1 PRHDT, CDR2 FYEKMQ (reference sequence). The CDR3 spells CASSLGLSGRGETQYF. The sequenced part of the CDR3 DNA is TGTGCCAGCAGCCTAGGCCTAAGCGGGAGGGGCGAGACC.

This clone was detected only a few times. Read data end 3 residues before the CDR3 end; the end is taken from the germline J gene. This chain connects TRBV29-1 to TRBJ2-7; tentative D call: TRBD2 (5 bases). V was cut by 6 bases and J by 4 bases, with 13 bases left in between. The CDR3 sequence is 12 residues long. The germline CDR1 and CDR2 sequences are SQVTM and ANQGSEA. CDR3 in amino acids: CSVLTTEYEQYF. CDR3 DNA (partial): TGCAGCGTCCTGACTACCGAGTACGAG.

In its sample, this clone was seen a few times. The junction departs from the called germline gene at one end, perhaps through a read error. The CDR3 end lies 3 residues beyond the end of the read and is filled in from the germline J gene. Other nucleotide sequences from this sample produce the same CDR3. The chain carries TRBV7-7 and TRBJ1-2, with TRBD1 matching 10 bases. CDR1 is SSHAT and CDR2 is FNYEAQ in the germline V gene (reference sequence). The CDR3 is made up of 17 amino acids. The CDR3 spells CASSPPRQGAGGGGYTF. Partial CDR3 DNA: TGTGCTAGCAGCCCTCCCCGACAGGGGGCCGGAGGGGGTGGA.

This clone was picked up a small number of times. The read ends 3 residues before the CDR3 terminus; that terminus is restored from the germline J gene. The chain couples TRBV19 to TRBJ1-2, with 8 bases that match TRBD1. Germline assignment: CDR1 LNHDA and CDR2 SQIVND (reference sequence). This CDR3 has 14 amino acids. CDR3 DNA (partial): TGTGCCAGTAGTTCGACAGGGGAGTCCGGAGGC. It translates to CASSSTGESGG. The CDR3 in full is CASSSTGESGGYTF.

This clone showed up many times. The read ends 3 residues shy of where the CDR3 ends; the end is completed using the germline J gene. The rearrangement joins TRBV20-1 to TRBJ1-2; TRBD1 is a possible D gene (5 bases). The V end was cut by 6 bases, the J end by 2 bases, with 10 bases between. The CDR3 loop spans 12 amino acids. The germline V gene encodes CDR1 DFQATT and CDR2 SNEGSKA (reference sequence). CDR3 bases read: TGCAGTGCGCAGGACACAAACTATGGC. Translated: CSAQDTNYG. Given in full, the CDR3 is CSAQDTNYGYTF.

This clone appeared many times. Read coverage stops 3 residues before the CDR3 terminus; the germline J gene supplies the remainder. Other nucleotide sequences from this sample produce the same CDR3. The chain joins TRBV7-6 to TRBJ2-3; 8 nucleotides align to TRBD1. V lost 5 bases, J lost 3 bases, and 7 bases stayed unmatched. Germline assignment: CDR1 SGHVS and CDR2 FNYEAQ. CDR3 length equals 15 residues. CDR3 region: CASSPTGGGTDTQYF. The DNA read from the CDR3 is TGTGCCAGCAGCCCCACAGGGGGTGGAACAGATACG.

This clone appeared many times. This CDR3 reads CASTGISGGGETQYF. The sequenced part of the CDR3 DNA is TGTGCCAGCACCGGGATTAGCGGCGGGGGGGAGACC. The chain combines TRBV7-2 with TRBJ2-5, with 8 bases aligning to TRBD2. The sequence runs out 3 residues before the end of the CDR3; the remainder is reconstructed from the germline J gene. The length of the CDR3 is 15 residues. The trim removed 7 bases at V and 5 bases at J, leaving 12 bases unmatched. Germline V gives CDR1 SGHTA, CDR2 FQGNSA.

This clone was recorded at least ten times. The sequenced CDR3 bases are TGTGCCAGCTCACCTGGCAGGGAGTACGAG. This encodes CASSPGREYE. The CDR3, in full, reads CASSPGREYEQYF. V is TRBV18 and J is TRBJ2-7; TRBD1 or TRBD2 may be the D gene (5 bases each). The read ends 3 residues shy of where the CDR3 ends; the end is completed using the germline J gene. From germline, CDR1 is KGHSH and CDR2 LQKENI. The CDR3 length is 13 residues. Trimming removed 3 bases from V and 4 bases from J, with 10 bases in between.

This clone was seen at least ten times. The CDR3 goes on 3 residues after the read ends, and that part is filled in from the germline J gene. The gene calls are TRBV7-2 and TRBJ1-4; 7 bases fit TRBD1. Trimming at V came to 4 bases and at J to 8 bases, leaving 7 bases not matched to a gene. The CDR3 has 14 residues. CDR1 is SGHTA, CDR2 FQGNSA, per germline. The CDR3 reads CASSWAGTDEKLFF. The CDR3 bases that were read are TGTGCCAGCAGCTGGGCTGGGACAGACGAAAAA.

This clone was counted between two and nine times. The read terminates 3 residues ahead of where the CDR3 ends, so the germline J gene completes it. The J gene is TRBJ1-5, the V gene TRBV30; no definite D call. Germline V CDR1 and CDR2: GTSNPN, SVGIG (reference sequence). This CDR3 has 16 residues. V was pared by 0 bases and J by 0 bases, with 12 bases between. The DNA read from the CDR3 is TGTGCCTGGAGTGTACGAGGACTTTATAGCAATCAGCCC. Protein product: CAWSVRGLYSNQP. The whole CDR3 is CAWSVRGLYSNQPQHF.

This clone came up many times. Coverage ceases 3 residues before the CDR3 finishes, and the germline J gene fills in the end. The chain employs TRBV7-8 and TRBJ2-7, with TRBD1 matching 9 bases. Per germline, CDR1 SGHVS and CDR2 FQNEAQ. V trimming: 0 bases; J trimming: 2 bases; junction bases outside the gene matches: 2. The CDR3 covers 15 residues. This CDR3 reads CASSLAGQGPYEQYF. The sequenced CDR3 bases are TGTGCCAGCAGCTTAGCTGGACAGGGGCCCTACGAG.

In this sample, this clone turned up many times. The observed sequence ends 3 residues before the CDR3 terminus, with the missing tail filled in from the germline J gene. The genes are TRBV5-4 and TRBJ2-5; a weak D match, TRBD2 (6 bases). Germline V lookup: CDR1 SGHNT, CDR2 YYREEE (reference sequence). Trimming cost V 2 bases and J 5 bases, with 13 bases left between them. CDR3 length: 14 residues. The CDR3 sequence is CASSLKIGGETQYF. The sequenced part of the CDR3 DNA is TGTGCCAGCAGCTTAAAGATCGGAGGGGAGACC. The full variable domain, with the rest looked up from reference TRBV5-4 and TRBJ2-5, is ETGVTQSPTHLIKTRGQQVTLRCSSQSGHNTVSWYQQALGQGPQFIFQYYREEENGRGNFPPRFSGLQFPNYSSELNVNALELDDSALYLCASSLKIGGETQYFGPGTRLLVL.

As regards this clone: The sequenced fragment ends 3 residues before the CDR3 boundary, so the rest is inferred from the germline J gene. This sequence joins TRBV2 and TRBJ1-5, with D hard to call. This CDR3 comprises 15 residues. V was shortened by 6 bases and J by 4 bases, with 16 bases between the two germline ends. CDR1 and CDR2 (germline): SNHLY, FYNNEI. CDR3 in amino acids: CASSLRRVGNQPQHF. CDR3 DNA (partial): TGTGCCAGCAGCCTCAGGAGGGTGGGTAATCAGCCC.

This clone was counted only a few times. Read coverage stops 3 residues before the CDR3 terminus; the germline J gene supplies the remainder. V and J are TRBV2 and TRBJ2-2; maybe TRBD1 (5 bases). The CDR3 runs to 14 residues. V gave up 6 bases and J gave up 6 bases, with 14 bases separating them. Germline V CDR1 and CDR2: SNHLY, FYNNEI. Here the CDR3 reads CASRIGVAAGELFF. Incomplete CDR3 DNA: TGTGCCAGCAGAATAGGGGTTGCGGCCGGGGAG.

As for this clone: The read comes to an end 3 residues before the CDR3 does, leaving the germline J gene to fill in the end. The chain carries TRBV30 and TRBJ1-2; D not resolved. The CDR3 runs to 13 residues. Germline V CDR1 and CDR2: GTSNPN, SVGIG (reference sequence). V dropped 4 bases and J dropped 4 bases, with 13 bases sitting between them. The CDR3 sequence is CAWIGQVIYGYTF. Incomplete CDR3 DNA: TGTGCCTGGATAGGGCAGGTCATCTATGGC.

Note on this clone: The DNA ends 3 residues before the CDR3 does, and the rest of the CDR3 is filled in from the germline J gene. The chain combines TRBV7-2 with TRBJ1-2; D remains unclear. In germline, CDR1 is SGHTA, CDR2 FQGNSA. This CDR3 contains 14 residues. CDR3 residues: CASSLPGMADTYTF. CDR3 bases read: TGTGCCAGCAGCTTACCGGGGATGGCAGATACC.

This clone was observed at least ten times. With the read ending 3 residues before the CDR3 end, the germline J gene is used to fill in that end. The chain couples TRBV20-1 to TRBJ1-2, with D uncertain. Trimming removed 5 bases from V and 4 bases from J, with 20 bases in between. Germline CDR1 DFQATT, CDR2 SNEGSKA (reference sequence). The CDR3 is 15 amino acids. CDR3 DNA (partial): TGCAGTGCTTCTCCCATCGGGCTTCGGGGCTATGGC. It is translated as CSASPIGLRGYG. The full CDR3 protein reads CSASPIGLRGYGYTF.

This clone was counted many times. The CDR3 end lies 3 residues beyond the end of the read and is filled in from the germline J gene. The V call is TRBV5-1, the J call TRBJ2-4; TRBD1 is a possible D gene (6 bases). This CDR3 is 15 amino acids long. Germline CDR1 reads SGHRS; CDR2 reads YFSETQ. Deletions cut 3 bases from V and 1 base from J, with 11 bases between. The chain's CDR3 is CASSSTGTAKNIQYF. The DNA read from the CDR3 is TGCGCCAGCAGCTCCACAGGGACGGCCAAAAACATT.

This clone was seen a handful of times. The read finishes 3 residues shy of the CDR3 end, and the germline J gene is used to complete it. The chain employs TRBV18 and TRBJ1-2; no firm D call. The CDR3 covers 13 residues. Between the trimmed V and J ends, which lost 3 bases and 3 bases, there was a span of 8 bases. Germline V gives CDR1 KGHSH, CDR2 LQKENI. Incomplete CDR3 DNA: TGTGCCAGCTCACCCTCCGGGGACTATGGC. Amino acid sequence: CASSPSGDYG. The full-length CDR3 reads as CASSPSGDYGYTF.

There are many counts of this clone. Read sequence stops 3 residues before the CDR3 end, and the germline J gene provides the missing end. The chain has TRBV30 and TRBJ2-2, with TRBD1 matching 8 bases. Germline values: CDR1 GTSNPN, CDR2 SVGIG (reference sequence). This CDR3 comprises 14 residues. The CDR3 region is CAWSRDRLSEKLFF. Partial CDR3 DNA: TGTGCCTGGAGTAGGGACAGGTTGAGTGAAAAG. Full variable domain (missing parts from reference TRBV30 and TRBJ2-2): SQTIHQWPATLVQPVGSPLSLECTVEGTSNPNLYWYRQAAGRGLQLLFYSVGIGQISSEVPQNLSASRPQDRQFILSSKKLLLSDSGFYLCAWSRDRLSEKLFFGEGSRLTVL.

The table lists this clone with many counts. The read terminates 3 residues before the CDR3 end, so the remaining end is supplied by the germline J gene. The J gene is TRBJ2-3, the V gene TRBV29-1, with TRBD2 matching 10 bases. Germline V gives CDR1 SQVTM, CDR2 ANQGSEA. The CDR3 is 15 residues long. V lost 6 bases and J lost 1; bases outside the gene matches: 7. The CDR3 bases that were read are TGCAGCGTCTCCCAAGGGACTAGCGGCACAGATACG. It codes for CSVSQGTSGTDT. The CDR3 as a whole reads CSVSQGTSGTDTQYF.

Note on this clone: The CDR3 is cut off 3 residues early in the read; its end comes from the germline J gene. This rearrangement joins TRBV20-1 to TRBJ2-3, with 8 bases that match TRBD1. This CDR3 is 14 amino acids long. Per germline, CDR1 DFQATT and CDR2 SNEGSKA (reference sequence). The CDR3 spells CSAIEDRAWQPQYF. The covered CDR3 bases are TGCAGTGCTATCGAGGACAGGGCGTGGCAGCCG.

This clone was observed many times. The CDR3 goes on 3 residues after the read ends, and that part is filled in from the germline J gene. The V gene is TRBV6-1, the J gene TRBJ2-3; D unclear. CDR1 and CDR2 from the germline V gene are MNHNS and SASEGT. Between the trimmed V and J ends, which lost 0 bases and 3 bases, there was a span of 10 bases. This CDR3 comprises 15 residues. The CDR3 is CASSEAIVGTDTQYF. Partial CDR3 DNA: TGTGCCAGCAGTGAAGCCATAGTAGGGACAGATACG.

This clone appeared many times. The read terminates 3 residues before the CDR3 end, so the remaining end is supplied by the germline J gene. V usage is TRBV29-1 and J usage is TRBJ2-7; 8 bases match TRBD1. V shed 7 bases and J 2 bases; nucleotides not matched to a gene: 7. The CDR3 loop spans 13 amino acids. Germline CDR1 reads SQVTM; CDR2 reads ANQGSEA. The covered CDR3 bases are TGCAGCGGTCGGACAGGGATAACCTACGAG. It translates to CSGRTGITYE. The whole CDR3 sequence reads CSGRTGITYEQYF.